This entry describes one T cell receptor (beta chain). Its cognate antigen is unknown. A library of TCRbeta sequences, prepared with unique molecular identifiers, was generated. TCRdb ran MiXCR on the PCR reads and lists one entry per CDR3 protein. The sample holds about 460,000 distinct CDR3 sequences, roughly an eighth seen once. The data originate from a study of T-cell reconstitution after alpha-beta-depleted transplantation in children. Study observations and caveats: There were some patients whose high TCRbeta diversity at day 60 came from surviving recipient T cells and thymic progenitors. Newly produced T cells mostly accounted for T-cell counts and diversity one year post-transplant. Reportedly, only several hundred clones from non-depleted graft cells drove alpha-beta T-cell counts at about two months.

This CDR3 is 12 amino acids long. Germline CDR1 reads LGHNT; CDR2 reads FRNRAP. The clonotype originates from a female patient under 10 years old who had a stem cell transplant for aplastic anemia, so the T cells may come from the graft donor. Sequenced here: PBMCs, mostly from graft donor cells, sampled 180 days after TCRalphabeta/CD19-depleted stem cell transplant. The chain recombines TRBV12-5 with TRBJ2-7; D call uncertain. The CDR3 region is CASGLGSSEQYV. The CDR3 nucleotides are TGTGCTAGTGGTTTGGGGTCCTCCGAGCAGTACGTC.